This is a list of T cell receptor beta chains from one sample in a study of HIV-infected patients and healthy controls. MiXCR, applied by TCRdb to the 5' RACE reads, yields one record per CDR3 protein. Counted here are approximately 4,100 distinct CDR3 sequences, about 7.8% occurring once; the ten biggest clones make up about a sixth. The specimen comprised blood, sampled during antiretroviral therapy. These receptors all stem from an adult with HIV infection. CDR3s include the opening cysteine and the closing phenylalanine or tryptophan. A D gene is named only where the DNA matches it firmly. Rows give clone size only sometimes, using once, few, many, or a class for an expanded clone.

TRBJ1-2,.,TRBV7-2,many,TGTGCCAGCAGCCCCCCCGGGTCAAACTATGGCTACACCTTC,CASSPPGSNYGYTF
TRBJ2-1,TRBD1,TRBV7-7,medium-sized,TGTGCCAGCAGCCAGGGGGAGTCAGCCTACAATGAGCAGTTCTTC,CASSQGESAYNEQFF
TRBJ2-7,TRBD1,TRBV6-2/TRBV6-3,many,TGTGCCAGCAGCCCAGGGACAGGGATTTCTAACTCCTACGAGCAGTACTTC,CASSPGTGISNSYEQYF
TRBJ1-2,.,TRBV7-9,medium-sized,TGTGCCAGCAGCTCGTCCCTGGGGGCGAGGAACTATGGCTACACCTTC,CASSSSLGARNYGYTF
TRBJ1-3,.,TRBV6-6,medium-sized,TGTGCCAGCAGTTTGAACAGAGGAAACACCATATATTTT,CASSLNRGNTIYF
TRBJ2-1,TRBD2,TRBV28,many,TGTGCCATCAGTTTATTACCTAGCGCGGGGGGCCTCTACAATGAGCAGTTCTTC,CAISLLPSAGGLYNEQFF
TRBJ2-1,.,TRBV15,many,TGTGCCACCAGTTTTTGGAGCTCCTACAATGAGCAGTTCTTC,CATSFWSSYNEQFF
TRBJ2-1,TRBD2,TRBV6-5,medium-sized,TGTGCCAGCAGAGGGACTAGCGGCTCCGATGAGCAGTTCTTC,CASRGTSGSDEQFF
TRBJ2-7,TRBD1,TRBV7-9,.,TGTGCCAGCAGCTCGTTTAGAACAGGGGAACCCTACGAGCAGTACTTC,CASSSFRTGEPYEQYF
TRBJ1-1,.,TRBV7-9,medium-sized,TGTGCCAGCAGCGCCGAATGGAACACTGAAGCTTTCTTT,CASSAEWNTEAFF
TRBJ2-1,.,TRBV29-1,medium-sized,TGCAGCGTTGGGCGGGACAATGAGCAGTTCTTC,CSVGRDNEQFF
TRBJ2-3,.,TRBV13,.,TGTGCCAGCAGCTTTTCCTCGGACATTTCTTATACGCAGTATTTT,CASSFSSDISYTQYF
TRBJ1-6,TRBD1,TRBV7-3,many,TGTGCCAGCAGCTTGTCGGCAGGGGGTAATTCACCCCTCCACTTT,CASSLSAGGNSPLHF
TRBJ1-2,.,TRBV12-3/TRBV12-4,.,TGTGCCAGCAGTAAGGACAGTACTAACTATGGCTACACCTTC,CASSKDSTNYGYTF
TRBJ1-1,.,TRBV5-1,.,TGCGCCAGCAGCCTCCTCGGGGTTGACACTGAAGCTTTCTTT,CASSLLGVDTEAFF
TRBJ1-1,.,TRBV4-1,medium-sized,TGCGCCAGCAGCACCCGGGGGGGGCCTTACACTGAAGCTTTCTTT,CASSTRGGPYTEAFF
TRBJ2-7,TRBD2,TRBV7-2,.,TGTGCCAGCAGCTTAGCGGGGGGGGAGATCTACGAGCAGTACTTC,CASSLAGGEIYEQYF
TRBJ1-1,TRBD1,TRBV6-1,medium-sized,TGTGCCAGCAGTGCCAAACAGGGGGCCAACACTGAAGCTTTCTTT,CASSAKQGANTEAFF
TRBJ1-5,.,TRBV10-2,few,TGCGCCAGCAGATCAGGGATGCGACAGCCCCAGCATTTT,CASRSGMRQPQHF
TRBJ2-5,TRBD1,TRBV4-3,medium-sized,TGCGCCAGCAGCCAAGACAGGGACAGGGGCGAGACCCAGTACTTC,CASSQDRDRGETQYF
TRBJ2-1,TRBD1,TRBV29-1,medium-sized,TGCAGCGTGCTCGGGACAGGGGCTTGGAATGAGCAGTTCTTC,CSVLGTGAWNEQFF
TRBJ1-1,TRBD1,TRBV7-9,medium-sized,TGTGCCAGCAGCCTCGACAGGGGAAGGAAAGCTTTCTTT,CASSLDRGRKAFF
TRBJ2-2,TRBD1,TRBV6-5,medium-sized,TGTGCCAGCACGCAAAGGGGACAGGGGGAGCTGTTTTTT,CASTQRGQGELFF
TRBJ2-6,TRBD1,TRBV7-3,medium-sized,TGTGCCAGCAGCTTAGCAGGGGGCTCTGGGGCCAACGTCCTGACTTTC,CASSLAGGSGANVLTF
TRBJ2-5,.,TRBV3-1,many,TGTGCCAGCAGCCAAGGCGTGACAGGTTTGGGGGAGACCCAGTACTTC,CASSQGVTGLGETQYF
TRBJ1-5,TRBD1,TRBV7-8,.,TGTGCCAGCAGCTCCATACTACGGACAGGTCATGATCAGCCCCAGCATTTT,CASSSILRTGHDQPQHF
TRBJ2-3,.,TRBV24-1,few,TGTGCCACCAGTGATTTGTCCTTCGGAACCAGGGGAAATACGCAGTATTTT,CATSDLSFGTRGNTQYF
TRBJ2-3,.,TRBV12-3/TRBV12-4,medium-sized,TGTGCCAGCAGTTTAGCCACAGATACGCAGTATTTT,CASSLATDTQYF
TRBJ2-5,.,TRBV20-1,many,TGCAGTGCTCATGAGACTAGAATCGCAGAGACCCAGTACTTC,CSAHETRIAETQYF